Below, 15 T cell receptor beta chains from the same sample are listed, as sequenced in a study of T cells after yellow fever vaccination. TCRdb ran MiXCR on the 5' RACE reads and lists one entry per CDR3 protein. Of hundreds of thousands of distinct CDR3 sequences in the sample, under 9% were seen once. Material: CD4+ T cells sorted from PBMCs, obtained 5 days after the yellow fever booster vaccination. These TCRs come from a man younger than 35 who received the YFV17D yellow fever vaccine.

This rearrangement joins TRBV5-1 to TRBJ1-1; the match to TRBD1 covers 11 bases. V trimming: 4 bases; J trimming: 5 bases; junction bases outside the gene matches: 7. Germline values: CDR1 SGHRS, CDR2 YFSETQ. This CDR3 has 15 amino acids. The CDR3 protein is CASSLGQGAETEAFF. In DNA form, the CDR3 reads TGCGCCAGCAGCCTTGGACAGGGGGCTGAAACTGAAGCTTTCTTT.

This clonotype was seen more than once but under ten times. This rearrangement joins TRBV20-1 to TRBJ2-5; 13 bases line up with TRBD2. The CDR3 extends over 15 amino acids. The ends lost 6 bases at V and 2 bases at J; junction bases unmatched: 6. Germline CDR1 reads DFQATT; CDR2 reads SNEGSKA (reference sequence). CDR3 sequence: CSARLAGGPQETQYF. CDR3 DNA sequence: TGCAGTGCCAGACTAGCGGGGGGCCCACAAGAGACCCAGTACTTC.

V and J are TRBV5-1 and TRBJ1-1; tentative D call: TRBD1 (6 bases). The CDR3 covers 14 residues. CDR1 and CDR2 from the germline V gene are SGHRS and YFSETQ. The ends were cut back, 4 bases at V and 2 bases at J, with 12 bases in the middle. The CDR3 region has the DNA TGCGCCAGCAGCGGGGGCCCAGTTAACACTGAAGCTTTCTTT. Translation: CASSGGPVNTEAFF.

This clonotype was counted many times. The V gene is TRBV20-1, the J gene TRBJ2-1, with TRBD1 matching over 7 bases. The CDR3 runs to 13 residues. Germline trimming cut 7 bases from V and 2 bases from J; bases unmatched to any gene: 5. CDR1 is DFQATT, CDR2 SNEGSKA, per germline (reference sequence). The CDR3 DNA reads TGCAGTGTCCAGACAGGGACCTACAATGAGCAGTTCTTC. Translation: CSVQTGTYNEQFF.

The chain couples TRBV20-1 to TRBJ2-5; D call uncertain. Germline CDR1 reads DFQATT; CDR2 reads SNEGSKA (reference sequence). This CDR3 spans 13 amino acids. Trimming took 2 bases from V and 5 from J, leaving 12 bases between them. The CDR3: CSARLLVGETQYF. As DNA, the CDR3 is TGCAGTGCTAGACTTCTCGTTGGGGAGACCCAGTACTTC.

This chain links TRBV29-1 with TRBJ2-5, with a tentative D call TRBD2 (6 bases). This CDR3 spans 12 amino acids. The V end was cut by 4 bases, the J end by 5 bases, with 11 bases between. Germline loops: CDR1 SQVTM, CDR2 ANQGSEA. The CDR3 DNA reads as TGCAGCGTTGTTGGGGCGGGGGAGACCCAGTACTTC. Translated: CSVVGAGETQYF.

V and J are TRBV24-1 and TRBJ2-6; perhaps D is TRBD1 or TRBD2 (7 bases each). CDR3 size: 19 residues. The V and J ends lost 4 bases and 0 bases respectively, with 18 bases between them. From germline, CDR1 is KGHDR and CDR2 SFDVKD. Here the CDR3 DNA reads TGTGCCACCAGTGACGAACGACAGGGAGGGAACTCTGGGGCCAACGTCCTGACTTTC. Amino acids: CATSDERQGGNSGANVLTF.

This clonotype was observed once. CDR3 residues: CAWSLGGGNQPQHF. CDR3 coding DNA: TGTGCCTGGAGTTTAGGAGGTGGCAATCAGCCCCAGCATTTT. This chain connects TRBV30 to TRBJ1-5; D call uncertain. Trimming shortened V by 2 bases and J by 2 bases, and 10 bases separated the two germline ends. CDR3 length equals 14 residues. Looked up from germline, CDR1 is GTSNPN and CDR2 is SVGIG (reference sequence).

This clonotype was seen a handful of times. This rearrangement joins TRBV12-3 or TRBV12-4 to TRBJ2-5; D not certain. The CDR3 length is 15 residues. The V and J ends lost 1 base and 5 bases respectively, with 14 bases between them. CDR3 region: CASSLGVSSGETQYF. The CDR3 DNA reads TGTGCCAGCAGTTTAGGGGTTTCGTCGGGCGAGACCCAGTACTTC.

In this sample, this clonotype turned up a few times. V is TRBV5-6 and J is TRBJ2-3; 9 positions agree with TRBD2. The germline V gene encodes CDR1 SGHDT and CDR2 YYEEEE. The V gene end was trimmed by 0 bases and the J gene end by 3 bases; junction bases not matched to a gene: 8. The CDR3 is 17 residues long. The CDR3 nucleotides read TGTGCCAGCAGCTTGGGGACCGCGGGGGGGCTAACAGATACGCAGTATTTT. Protein: CASSLGTAGGLTDTQYF. Variable domain in full (rest from reference TRBV5-6 and TRBJ2-3): DAGVTQSPTHLIKTRGQQVTLRCSPKSGHDTVSWYQQALGQGPQFIFQYYEEEERQRGNFPDRFSGHQFPNYSSELNVNALLLGDSALYLCASSLGTAGGLTDTQYFGPGTRLTVL.

V and J are TRBV7-2 and TRBJ2-5; D is perhaps TRBD2 (6 bases). The CDR3 extends over 13 amino acids. Looked up from germline, CDR1 is SGHTA and CDR2 is FQGNSA. The ends were cut back, 5 bases at V and 3 bases at J, with 10 bases in the middle. CDR3 region: CASSVRLEETQYF. CDR3 coding DNA: TGTGCCAGCAGCGTGAGACTAGAAGAGACCCAGTACTTC. Drawing the rest from reference TRBV7-2 and TRBJ2-5, the complete variable domain is GAGVSQSPSNKVTEKGKDVELRCDPISGHTALYWYRQSLGQGLEFLIYFQGNSAPDKSGLPSDRFSAERTGGSVSTLTIQRTQQEDSAVYLCASSVRLEETQYFGPGTRLLVL.

The chain is built from TRBV2 and TRBJ2-5; 10 nucleotides line up with TRBD1. The junction had 9 bases not matched to a gene; V was cut back by 6 bases and J by 5 bases. This CDR3 is built from 15 residues. Germline V gene data show CDR1 as SNHLY and CDR2 as FYNNEI. The CDR3 region has the DNA TGTGCCAGCAGCAGTGACAGGGGGCCTTGGGAGACCCAGTACTTC. Translating gives CASSSDRGPWETQYF.

This clonotype showed up just a few times. This chain uses TRBV7-9 with TRBJ1-2; 7 nucleotides line up with TRBD1. The V gene end was trimmed by 5 bases and the J gene end by 3 bases; junction bases not matched to a gene: 12. Germline V gives CDR1 SEHNR, CDR2 FQNEAQ (reference sequence). The CDR3 has 16 residues. CDR3 sequence reads: CASSITGDRGDYGYTF. CDR3 DNA sequence: TGTGCCAGCAGCATCACCGGGGACAGAGGCGACTATGGCTACACCTTC.

This clonotype has just a few counts. The chain carries TRBV12-3 or TRBV12-4 and TRBJ2-7; D is ambiguous. The V end lost 7 bases, the J end lost 3 bases, and 13 bases lay between the germline ends. This CDR3 is built from 13 residues. The CDR3 nucleotides read TGTGCCAGCACCATTAATGTAAACTACGAGCAGTACTTC. Translated: CASTINVNYEQYF.

This clonotype was recorded at least ten times. The chain has TRBV10-3 and TRBJ1-5, with 10 nucleotides matching TRBD1. CDR1 is ENHRY and CDR2 is SYGVKD in the germline V gene. The V segment lost 8 bases and the J segment 4 bases; nucleotides outside the gene matches: 8. The CDR3 consists of 15 residues. The CDR3 bases are TGTGCCATCGGGACAGGGGCCGCCGGGAATCAGCCCCAGCATTTT. Amino acids: CAIGTGAAGNQPQHF.